These T cell receptor beta chains were read from a single sample in a study of blood T cell repertoires in COVID-19. Only in-frame clones appear in the TCRdb table, and some are missing; sequencing was by immunoSEQ multiplex PCR. The table includes 150,000 to 200,000 clones, about 87% detected once. The specimen was peripheral blood. The source of these receptors is a man in his forties with active or convalescent COVID-19. Both conserved end residues are part of each CDR3. Fields, in order: clone size, V gene, D gene, J gene, CDR3 protein, CDR3 DNA. The D gene is left open where the match is weak. Expanded clones are given a class, and other clones once, few, many or no size at all.

.	TRBV7-3	TRBD1	TRBJ2-1	CASSEGQPQYSEQFF	TGTGCCAGCAGCGAGGGACAGCCCCAATACAGCGAGCAGTTCTTC
.	TRBV7-8	.	TRBJ1-5	CASSLNRVVSNQPQHF	TGTGCCAGCAGCCTGAACAGGGTCGTTAGCAATCAGCCCCAGCATTTT
few	TRBV7-2	TRBD1	TRBJ1-2	CASSLDRGIHYGYTF	TGTGCCAGCAGCTTAGACAGGGGAATTCACTATGGCTACACCTTC
.	TRBV30	.	TRBJ2-4	CAWSQGEGENIQYF	TGTGCCTGGAGTCAAGGGGAAGGAGAAAACATTCAGTACTTC
.	TRBV18	.	TRBJ1-1	CASSPPPGNTEAFF	TGTGCCAGCTCACCACCGCCGGGGAACACTGAAGCTTTCTTT
.	TRBV28	TRBD1	TRBJ2-2	CASSRDSFNTGELFF	TGTGCCAGCAGCCGGGACAGTTTTAACACCGGGGAGCTGTTTTTT
.	TRBV6-1	.	TRBJ1-2	CASSETAIWGYTF	TGTGCCAGCAGTGAGACAGCTATCTGGGGCTACACCTTC
.	TRBV2	.	TRBJ2-7	CASSSFLETGYF	TGTGCCAGCAGTAGCTTTTTAGAGACAGGGTACTTC
.	TRBV5-1	.	TRBJ1-5	CASSLSGSNDQPQHF	TGCGCCAGCAGCTTATCCGGGAGCAACGATCAGCCCCAGCATTTT
.	TRBV24-1	TRBD1	TRBJ1-1	CATSDLVRGRVEAFF	TGTGCCACCAGTGATTTGGTCAGGGGGCGAGTTGAAGCTTTCTTT
.	TRBV25-1	.	TRBJ1-5	CASSARFGQPQHF	TGTGCCAGCAGTGCTCGTTTCGGTCAGCCCCAGCATTTT
.	TRBV9	.	TRBJ2-1	CASSSSRTPGSEQFF	TGTGCCAGCAGCTCAAGCCGGACTCCGGGGAGTGAGCAGTTCTTC
.	TRBV20-1	TRBD1	TRBJ1-1	CSASRQGARTEAFF	TGCAGTGCTAGTAGACAGGGGGCGAGAACTGAAGCTTTCTTT
.	TRBV21-1	.	TRBJ1-1	CASSKVSTTEQLNTEAFF	TGTGCCAGCAGCAAAGTATCGACGACAGAACAACTGAACACTGAAGCTTTCTTT
.	TRBV2	.	TRBJ1-2	CASGAQGSSGYTF	TGTGCCAGCGGGGCACAGGGAAGTTCTGGCTACACCTTC
.	TRBV6-1	.	TRBJ2-2	CASSEAAGYTGELFF	TGTGCCAGCAGTGAAGCGGCGGGATACACCGGGGAGCTGTTTTTT
few	TRBV30	TRBD2	TRBJ2-1	CAWSTERGYNEQFF	TGTGCCTGGAGTACGGAGCGGGGATACAATGAGCAGTTCTTC
.	TRBV2	TRBD1	TRBJ2-7	CASAKDRGRDEQYF	TGTGCCAGCGCCAAAGACAGGGGAAGGGACGAGCAGTACTTC
once	TRBV7-9	TRBD1	TRBJ1-1	CASSLAPLTGGSTEAFF	TGTGCCAGCAGCTTAGCCCCTCTGACAGGGGGCAGCACTGAAGCTTTCTTT
few	TRBV5-1	.	TRBJ2-7	CASRMRDEQYF	TGCGCCAGCAGAATGCGCGACGAGCAGTACTTC
.	TRBV2	.	TRBJ2-5	CASSESVTQYF	TGTGCCAGCAGTGAGAGTGTGACCCAGTACTTC
.	TRBV18	.	TRBJ1-4	CASSPEGLRSEKLFF	TGTGCCAGCTCACCCGAGGGCCTCCGGAGTGAAAAACTGTTTTTT
.	TRBV18	TRBD1	TRBJ1-5	CASSQDRGTTQPQHF	TGTGCCAGCTCACAGGACAGGGGGACAACGCAGCCCCAGCATTTT
.	TRBV2	TRBD1	TRBJ1-1	CASSPGQGSVAEAFF	TGTGCCAGCAGCCCGGGACAGGGGTCGGTCGCTGAAGCTTTCTTT
once	TRBV9	.	TRBJ1-2	CASSESGHTGYRGYTF	TGTGCCAGCAGCGAAAGTGGGCACACAGGGTATCGTGGCTACACCTTC
.	TRBV5-8	.	TRBJ2-7	CASSPGQNRYEQYF	TGTGCCAGCAGCCCGGGACAAAACCGCTACGAGCAGTACTTC
few	TRBV10-3	TRBD1	TRBJ1-2	CAITRGAAWDGYTF	TGTGCCATCACCAGGGGGGCCGCCTGGGATGGCTACACCTTC
.	TRBV21-1	.	TRBJ1-4	CAGDRDRGEFGVKLFF	TGTGCCGGCGACCGGGACAGGGGAGAATTTGGTGTAAAACTGTTTTTT
.	TRBV4-3	.	TRBJ1-4	CASSQDSAGGEKLFF	TGCGCCAGCAGCCAAGATTCAGCCGGGGGGGAAAAACTGTTTTTT
.	TRBV19	.	TRBJ1-5	CASSIRGNQPQHF	TGTGCCAGTAGTATCCGGGGGAATCAGCCCCAGCATTTT
.	TRBV11-1	TRBD1	TRBJ2-1	CASSLRRDRRYNEQFF	TGTGCCAGCAGCCTACGCCGGGACAGGCGATACAATGAGCAGTTCTTC
.	TRBV7-2	.	TRBJ2-2	CASRGHLNTGELFF	TGTGCCAGCCGAGGTCACCTAAACACCGGGGAGCTGTTTTTT
.	TRBV7-9	.	TRBJ1-1	CASSSNLEFSSDTEAFF	TGTGCCAGCAGTTCCAACCTCGAATTTTCTTCGGACACTGAAGCTTTCTTT
.	TRBV5-1	.	TRBJ2-5	CASSPTAGGSGTQYF	TGCGCCAGCAGCCCCACCGCTGGGGGGTCCGGGACCCAGTACTTC
.	TRBV7-2	.	TRBJ1-1	CASSPPSGVHTEAFF	TGTGCCAGCAGCCCCCCCTCCGGGGTTCACACTGAAGCTTTCTTT
once	TRBV5-5	.	TRBJ2-2	CASSLASGRNTGELFF	TGTGCCAGCAGCTTGGCGTCGGGTCGGAACACCGGGGAGCTGTTTTTT
once	TRBV4-1	TRBD1	TRBJ1-6	CASSQVDRGNSPLHF	TGCGCCAGCAGCCAAGTTGACAGGGGAAATTCACCCCTCCACTTT
.	TRBV6-4	.	TRBJ2-3	CASSPEGTFTDTQYF	TGTGCCAGCAGCCCGGAGGGTACCTTCACAGATACGCAGTATTTT
once	TRBV6-2/TRBV6-3	TRBD2	TRBJ2-2	CASSYLAGGPDTGELFF	TGTGCCAGCAGTTACCTAGCGGGGGGGCCGGACACCGGGGAGCTGTTTTTT
.	TRBV11-1	.	TRBJ2-1	CASNLGGRRINEQFF	TGTGCCAGCAACTTAGGGGGGCGAAGGATCAATGAGCAGTTCTTC
.	TRBV5-1	.	TRBJ1-2	CASSPDGGGGYGYTF	TGCGCCAGCAGCCCCGACGGCGGGGGCGGCTATGGCTACACCTTC
.	TRBV27	TRBD1	TRBJ2-7	CASSPETGPGNEQYF	TGTGCCAGCAGTCCCGAGACAGGGCCCGGCAACGAGCAGTACTTC
.	TRBV5-5	.	TRBJ2-2	CASSLGGLSGELFF	TGTGCCAGCAGCTTAGGAGGGCTCTCCGGGGAGCTGTTTTTT
.	TRBV3-1/TRBV3-2	.	TRBJ1-6	CASSQATEASNSPLHF	TGTGCCAGCAGCCAGGCTACAGAAGCTTCTAATTCACCCCTCCACTTT
.	TRBV5-5	.	TRBJ1-1	CASSQTGTRNTEAFF	TGTGCCAGCAGCCAAACAGGGACCAGGAACACTGAAGCTTTCTTT
.	TRBV10-3	.	TRBJ2-7	CAITRGPPSYEQYF	TGTGCCATCACCCGCGGCCCGCCTTCCTACGAGCAGTACTTC
few	TRBV10-3	TRBD1	TRBJ1-5	CAISGTGGSQPQHF	TGTGCCATCAGCGGGACAGGGGGCAGTCAGCCCCAGCATTTT
.	TRBV30	TRBD2	TRBJ2-1	CAWTSGEGEQFF	TGTGCCTGGACTAGCGGTGAGGGAGAGCAGTTCTTC
.	TRBV3-1/TRBV3-2	.	TRBJ2-4	CASSQDGGSNIQYF	TGTGCCAGCAGCCAAGACGGAGGATCCAACATTCAGTACTTC
many	TRBV2	.	TRBJ2-1	CASLLQVSSYNEQFF	TGTGCCAGCCTCCTACAGGTGAGCTCCTACAATGAGCAGTTCTTC
.	TRBV9	.	TRBJ1-5	CASSVEVGGQPQHF	TGTGCCAGCAGCGTAGAGGTGGGGGGTCAGCCCCAGCATTTT
.	TRBV7-9	.	TRBJ2-1	CASSFNNEQFF	TGTGCCAGCAGCTTTAACAATGAGCAGTTCTTC
.	TRBV3-1/TRBV3-2	TRBD1	TRBJ1-2	CASSLGDRDSPHTF	TGTGCCAGCAGCCTCGGAGACCGGGACAGCCCCCACACCTTC
.	TRBV28	.	TRBJ1-1	CASSPGTRREAFF	TGTGCCAGCAGCCCTGGGACACGCCGCGAAGCTTTCTTT